The TCR beta chain described here comes from a study of identical twins. Study outcomes and limitations: Insertions were fewer in abundant cord blood beta clonotypes, whereas memory repertoires showed none of this pattern.

Every one of the donors was a healthy Caucasian. The J segment lost 0 bases and the V segment lost 4 bases, leaving 8 bases of the junction unmatched. The CDR3 has 16 residues. Germline CDR1 reads SGHRS; CDR2 reads YFSETQ. TCRdb analysed the 5' RACE reads with MiXCR anew, one entry per CDR3 protein. Of about 520,000 distinct CDR3 sequences listed, 20% to 25% are singletons. As concerns this clonotype: The antigen is undetermined.

This sample was also put to use in a study of T cells expressing NK-cell markers. That paper notes: Cells sorted as CD3+CD56+NKG2C+, CD3+CD56+NKG2C- and CD3+CD56-NKG2C+ T cells supplied the TCR beta repertoires. Nothing established the HCMV specificity of expanded NKG2C+ T cell clones.

The clonotype comes from a woman aged 18-35 years in good health. Sequencing used CD4+ T cells sorted from blood. The rearrangement uses TRBV5-1 and TRBJ2-5, with 8 bases aligning to TRBD2. The DNA for the CDR3 is TGCGCCAGCAGCGGCCGGACTAGCCTGTACCAAGAGACCCAGTACTTC. This sequence encodes CASSGRTSLYQETQYF.